This TCR beta chain appears in the sequencing data of a study of T cells expressing NK-cell markers. Overall study results and limits: The CD3+CD56-NKG2C+ fraction of a handful of donors was likewise dominated by these clonotypes. Clones of NKG2C+ T cells that had expanded were of unclear HCMV specificity.

To note about this clonotype: Its antigen is still unknown.

Germline V gene sequence: CDR1 MNHEY, CDR2 SVGEGT. The CDR3 contains 15 residues. The TCR beta cDNA came from 5'RACE template switching with UMIs. TCRdb reprocessed the 5' RACE reads, with one entry per CDR3 protein and no DNA. Its table records about 460,000 distinct CDR3 sequences. V usage is TRBV6-2 or TRBV6-3 and J usage is TRBJ1-2; TCRdb designates TRBD1, a call that cannot be tested without DNA. Sample: blood T cells: a sorted CD56 or NKG2C T cell subset, CD4+ or CD8+ T cells, or bulk PBMC T cells (not recorded which). The sequence came from a woman aged 50 to 65 in good health. The chain's CDR3 is CASRAGTGLNYGYTF.